This T cell receptor (beta chain) appears in the sequencing data of a study of beta chain features in type 1 diabetes. As every portion of the isolated RNA was reverse transcribed, the sequencing read expressed TCRB transcripts. Sequencing used immunoSEQ multiplex PCR; TCRdb keeps in-frame clones, though not all of them. The sample has 350,000 to 450,000 clones; over 12% are singletons. V was cut by 6 bases and J by 1 base, with 18 bases left in between. The CDR3 consists of 16 residues. Germline loops: CDR1 MGHDK, CDR2 SYGVNS. Sequencing was performed on naive CD4+ T cells from blood. The genes are TRBV25-1 and TRBJ1-1; the D is unclear. The TCR sequence derives from a woman in her late teens or twenties in good health. The DNA for the CDR3 is TGTGCCAGCAGCCCCCCGGCGAGACATTGGAACACTGAAGCTTTCTTT. It codes for CASSPPARHWNTEAFF.